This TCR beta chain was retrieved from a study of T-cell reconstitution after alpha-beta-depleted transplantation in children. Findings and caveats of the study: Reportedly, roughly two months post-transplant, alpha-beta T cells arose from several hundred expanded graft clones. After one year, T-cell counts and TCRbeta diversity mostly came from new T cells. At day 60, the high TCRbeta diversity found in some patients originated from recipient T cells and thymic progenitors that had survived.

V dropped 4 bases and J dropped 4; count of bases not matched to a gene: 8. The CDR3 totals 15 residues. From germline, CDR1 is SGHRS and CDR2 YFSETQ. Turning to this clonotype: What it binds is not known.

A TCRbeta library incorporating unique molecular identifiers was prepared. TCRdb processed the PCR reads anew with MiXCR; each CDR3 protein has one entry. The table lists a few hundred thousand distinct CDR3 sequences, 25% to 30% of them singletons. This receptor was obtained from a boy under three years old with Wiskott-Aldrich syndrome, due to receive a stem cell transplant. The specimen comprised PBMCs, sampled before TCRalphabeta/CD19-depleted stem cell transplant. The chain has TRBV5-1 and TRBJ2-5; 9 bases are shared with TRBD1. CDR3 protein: CASSRDNRGRETQYF. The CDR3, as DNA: TGCGCCAGCAGCCGCGATAACAGGGGGCGAGAGACCCAGTACTTC.